The clone carrying this T cell receptor beta chain has a count of ten or more. Its antigen remains unknown. This sample is part of a study of T cell repertoires in cytomegalovirus infection. With 4 bases clipped from V and 0 bases from J, the junction kept 3 bases outside the gene matches. There are 15 residues in the CDR3. Germline V CDR1 and CDR2: SGHVS, FQNEAQ. TCRdb reprocessed the reads with MiXCR, giving one entry per CDR3 protein. The data hold roughly 150,000 distinct CDR3 sequences, with less than 25% observed a single time. This chain connects TRBV7-8 to TRBJ2-7; 10 positions agree with TRBD2. The sequences come from CD8+ T cells from cultured PBMCs, collected from culture after CMV antigen stimulation. This clonotype was sampled from a human donor in good health (CMV status not recorded). Some clones in this sample may be carry-over from other donors' samples. The CDR3 protein is CASSSLAGTSYEQYF. In DNA form, the CDR3 reads TGTGCCAGCAGCTCACTAGCGGGAACCTCCTACGAGCAGTACTTC.